These 2 T cell receptor beta chains were sequenced from one sample in a study of T-cell reconstitution after alpha-beta-depleted transplantation in children. It was with unique molecular identifiers that the TCRbeta library was prepared. In TCRdb, the PCR reads were re-called with MiXCR into one record per CDR3 protein. The sample records some 200,000 distinct CDR3 sequences, roughly 7% being singletons. Here the sequenced sample was PBMCs, taken before TCRalphabeta/CD19-depleted stem cell transplant. The receptors come from a boy aged 2 to 10 with acute lymphoblastic leukemia, due to receive a stem cell transplant.

This chain connects TRBV6-1 to TRBJ2-1, with 7 positions matching TRBD1. Germline CDR1 MNHNS, CDR2 SASEGT. V lost 4 bases, J lost 12 bases, and 9 bases stayed unmatched. The CDR3 runs 13 residues. CDR3 in DNA: TGTGCCAGCAGTGGGCCGACAGGGCATGGGCAGTTCTTC. The encoded protein is CASSGPTGHGQFF.

This clonotype has ten or more counts. The rearrangement links TRBV29-1 to TRBJ2-1, with D uncertain. There are 16 residues in the CDR3. V was clipped by 3 bases and J by 0 bases, with 15 bases between them. Germline CDR1 reads SQVTM; CDR2 reads ANQGSEA. CDR3 residues: CSVDKGLQFSYNEQFF. The CDR3 DNA reads as TGCAGCGTTGATAAGGGCCTCCAATTCTCCTACAATGAGCAGTTCTTC.